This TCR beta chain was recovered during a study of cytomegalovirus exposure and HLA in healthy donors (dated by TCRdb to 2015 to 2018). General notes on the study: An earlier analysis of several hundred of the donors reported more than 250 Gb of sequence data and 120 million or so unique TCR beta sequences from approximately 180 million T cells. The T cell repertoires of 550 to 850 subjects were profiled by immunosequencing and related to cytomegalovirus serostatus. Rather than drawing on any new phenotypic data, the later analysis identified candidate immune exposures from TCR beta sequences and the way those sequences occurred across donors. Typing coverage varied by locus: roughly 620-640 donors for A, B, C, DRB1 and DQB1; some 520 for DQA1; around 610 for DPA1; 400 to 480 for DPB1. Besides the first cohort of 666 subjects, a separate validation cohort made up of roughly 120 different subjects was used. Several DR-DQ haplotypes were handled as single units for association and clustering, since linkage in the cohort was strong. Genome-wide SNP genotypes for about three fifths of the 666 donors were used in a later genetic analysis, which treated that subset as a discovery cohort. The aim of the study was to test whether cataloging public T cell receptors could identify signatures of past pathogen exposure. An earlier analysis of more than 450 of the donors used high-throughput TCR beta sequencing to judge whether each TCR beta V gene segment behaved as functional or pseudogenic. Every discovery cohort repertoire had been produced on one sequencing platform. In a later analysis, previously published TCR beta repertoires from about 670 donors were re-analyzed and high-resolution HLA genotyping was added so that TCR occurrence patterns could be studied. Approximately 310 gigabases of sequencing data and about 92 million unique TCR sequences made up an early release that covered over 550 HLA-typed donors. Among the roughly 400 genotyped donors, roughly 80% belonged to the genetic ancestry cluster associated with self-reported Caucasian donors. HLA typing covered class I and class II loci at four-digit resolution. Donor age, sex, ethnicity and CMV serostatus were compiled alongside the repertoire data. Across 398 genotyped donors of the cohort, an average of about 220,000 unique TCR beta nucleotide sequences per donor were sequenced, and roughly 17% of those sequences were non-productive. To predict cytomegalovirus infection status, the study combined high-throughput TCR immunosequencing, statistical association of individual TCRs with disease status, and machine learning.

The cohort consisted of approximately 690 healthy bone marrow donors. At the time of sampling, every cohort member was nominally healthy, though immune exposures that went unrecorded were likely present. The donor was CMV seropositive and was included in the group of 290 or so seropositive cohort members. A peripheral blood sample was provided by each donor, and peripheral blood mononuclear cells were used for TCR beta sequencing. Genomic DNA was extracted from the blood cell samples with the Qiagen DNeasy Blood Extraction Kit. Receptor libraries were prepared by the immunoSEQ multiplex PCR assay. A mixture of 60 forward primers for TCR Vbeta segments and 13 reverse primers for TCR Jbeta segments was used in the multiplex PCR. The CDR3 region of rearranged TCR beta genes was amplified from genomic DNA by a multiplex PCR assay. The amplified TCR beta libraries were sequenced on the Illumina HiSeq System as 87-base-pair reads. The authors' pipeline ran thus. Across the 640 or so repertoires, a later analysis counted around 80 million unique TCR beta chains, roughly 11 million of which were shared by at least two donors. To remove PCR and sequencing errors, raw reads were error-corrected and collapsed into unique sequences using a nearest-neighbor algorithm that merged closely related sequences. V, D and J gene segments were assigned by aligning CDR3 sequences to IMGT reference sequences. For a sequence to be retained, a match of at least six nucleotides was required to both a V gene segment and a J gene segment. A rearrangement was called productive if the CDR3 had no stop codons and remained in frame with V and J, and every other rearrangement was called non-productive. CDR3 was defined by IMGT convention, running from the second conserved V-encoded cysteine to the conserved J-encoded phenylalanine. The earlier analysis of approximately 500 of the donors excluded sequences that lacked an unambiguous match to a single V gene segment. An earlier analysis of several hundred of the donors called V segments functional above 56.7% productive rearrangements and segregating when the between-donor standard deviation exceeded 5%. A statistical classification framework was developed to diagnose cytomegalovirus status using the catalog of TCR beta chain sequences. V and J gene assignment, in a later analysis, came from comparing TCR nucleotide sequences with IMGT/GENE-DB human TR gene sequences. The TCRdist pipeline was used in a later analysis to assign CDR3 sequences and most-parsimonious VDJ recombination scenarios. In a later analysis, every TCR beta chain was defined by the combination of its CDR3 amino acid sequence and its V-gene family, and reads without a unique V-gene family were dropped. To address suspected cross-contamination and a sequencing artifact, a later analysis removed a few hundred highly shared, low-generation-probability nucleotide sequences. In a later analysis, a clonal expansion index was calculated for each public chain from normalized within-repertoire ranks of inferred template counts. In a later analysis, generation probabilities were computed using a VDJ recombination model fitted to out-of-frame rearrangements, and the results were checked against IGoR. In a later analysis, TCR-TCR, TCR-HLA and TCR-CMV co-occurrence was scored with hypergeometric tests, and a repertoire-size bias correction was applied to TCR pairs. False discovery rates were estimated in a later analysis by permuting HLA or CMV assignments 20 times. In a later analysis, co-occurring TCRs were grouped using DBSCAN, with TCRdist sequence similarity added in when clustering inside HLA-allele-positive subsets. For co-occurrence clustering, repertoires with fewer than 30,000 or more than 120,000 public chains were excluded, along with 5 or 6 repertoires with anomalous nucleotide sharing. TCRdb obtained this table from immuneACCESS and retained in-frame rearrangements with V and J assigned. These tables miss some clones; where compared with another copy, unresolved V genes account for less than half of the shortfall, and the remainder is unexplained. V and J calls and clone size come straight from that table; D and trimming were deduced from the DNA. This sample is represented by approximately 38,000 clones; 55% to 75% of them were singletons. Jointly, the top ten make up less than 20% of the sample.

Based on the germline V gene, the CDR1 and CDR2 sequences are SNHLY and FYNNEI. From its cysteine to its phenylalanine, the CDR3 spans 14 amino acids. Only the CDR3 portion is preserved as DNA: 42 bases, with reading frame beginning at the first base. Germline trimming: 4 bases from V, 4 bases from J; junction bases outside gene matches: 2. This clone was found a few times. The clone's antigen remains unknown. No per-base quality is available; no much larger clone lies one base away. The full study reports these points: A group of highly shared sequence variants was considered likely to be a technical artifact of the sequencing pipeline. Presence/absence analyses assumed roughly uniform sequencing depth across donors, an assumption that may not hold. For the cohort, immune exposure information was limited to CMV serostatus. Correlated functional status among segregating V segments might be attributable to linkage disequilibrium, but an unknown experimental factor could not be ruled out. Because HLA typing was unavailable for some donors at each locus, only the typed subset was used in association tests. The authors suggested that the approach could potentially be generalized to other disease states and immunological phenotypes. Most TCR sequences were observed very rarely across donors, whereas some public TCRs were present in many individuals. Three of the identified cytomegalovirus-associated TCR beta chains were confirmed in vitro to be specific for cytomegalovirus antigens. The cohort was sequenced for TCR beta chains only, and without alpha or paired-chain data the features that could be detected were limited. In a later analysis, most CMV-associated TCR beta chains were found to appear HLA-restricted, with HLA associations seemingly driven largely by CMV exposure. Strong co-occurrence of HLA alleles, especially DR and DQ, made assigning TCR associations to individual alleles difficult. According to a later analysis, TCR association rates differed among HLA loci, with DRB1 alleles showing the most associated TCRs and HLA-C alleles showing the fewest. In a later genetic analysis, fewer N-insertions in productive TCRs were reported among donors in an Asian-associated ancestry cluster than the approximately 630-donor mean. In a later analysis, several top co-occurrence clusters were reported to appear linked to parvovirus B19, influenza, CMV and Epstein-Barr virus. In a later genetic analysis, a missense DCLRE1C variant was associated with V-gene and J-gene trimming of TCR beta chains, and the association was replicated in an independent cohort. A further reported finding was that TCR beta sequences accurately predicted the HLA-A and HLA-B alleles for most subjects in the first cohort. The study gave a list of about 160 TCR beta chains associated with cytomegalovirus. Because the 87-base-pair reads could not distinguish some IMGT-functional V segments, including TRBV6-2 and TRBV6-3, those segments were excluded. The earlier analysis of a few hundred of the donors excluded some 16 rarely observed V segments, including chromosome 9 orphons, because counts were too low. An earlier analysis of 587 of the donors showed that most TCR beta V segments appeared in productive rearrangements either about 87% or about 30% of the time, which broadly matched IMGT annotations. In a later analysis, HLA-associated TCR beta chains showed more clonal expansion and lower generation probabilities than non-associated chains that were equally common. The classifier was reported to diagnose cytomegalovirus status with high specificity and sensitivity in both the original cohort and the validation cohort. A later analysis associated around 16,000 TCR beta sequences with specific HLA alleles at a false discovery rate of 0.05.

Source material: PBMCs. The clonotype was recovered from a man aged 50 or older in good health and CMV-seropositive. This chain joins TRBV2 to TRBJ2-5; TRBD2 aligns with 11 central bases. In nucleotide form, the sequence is TGTGCCAGCAGTGCGGGACTAGCGGTAGAGACCCAGTACTTC. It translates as CASSAGLAVETQYF. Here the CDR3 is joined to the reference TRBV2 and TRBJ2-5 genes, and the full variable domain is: EPEVTQTPSHQVTQMGQEVILRCVPISNHLYFYWYRQILGQKVEFLVSFYNNEISEKSEIFDDQFSVERPDGSNFTLKIRSTKLEDSAMYFCASSAGLAVETQYFGPGTRLLVL.